What follows describes a single T cell receptor beta chain. This record belongs to a study of blood T cell repertoires in COVID-19. V was shortened by 5 bases and J by 10 bases, with 12 bases between the two germline ends. CDR1 and CDR2 (germline): SEHNR, FQNEAQ (reference sequence). The CDR3 extends over 12 amino acids. Profiling relied on immunoSEQ multiplex PCR, and the TCRdb table lists in-frame clones only, not all of them. The sample has fewer than 350,000 clones, about four fifths seen once. Material: peripheral blood. The receptor was isolated from a woman aged 55-69 years with active or convalescent COVID-19. The chain is built from TRBV7-9 and TRBJ2-1; D gene ambiguous. The CDR3 DNA reads TGTGCCAGCAGCAAGCCCCGTCCCGAGCAGTTCTTC. It codes for CASSKPRPEQFF.